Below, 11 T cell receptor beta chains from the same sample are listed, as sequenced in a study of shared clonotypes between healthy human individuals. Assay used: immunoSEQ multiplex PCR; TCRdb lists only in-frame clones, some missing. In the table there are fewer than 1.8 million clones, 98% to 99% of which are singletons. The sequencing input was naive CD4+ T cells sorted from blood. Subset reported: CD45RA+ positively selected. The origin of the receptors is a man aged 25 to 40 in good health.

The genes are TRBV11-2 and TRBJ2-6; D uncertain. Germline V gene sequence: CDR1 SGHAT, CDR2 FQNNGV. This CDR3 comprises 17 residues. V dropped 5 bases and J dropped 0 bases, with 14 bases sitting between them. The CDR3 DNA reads TGTGCCAGCAGCCCCATCGGTTTGCTCTCTGGGGCCAACGTCCTGACTTTC. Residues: CASSPIGLLSGANVLTF.

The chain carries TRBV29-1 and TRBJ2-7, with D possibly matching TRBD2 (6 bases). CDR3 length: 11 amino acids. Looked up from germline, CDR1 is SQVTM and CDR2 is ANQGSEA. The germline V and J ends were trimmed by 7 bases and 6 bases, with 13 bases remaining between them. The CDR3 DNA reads TGCAGCGCCGGGGGAGCAGGCGAGCAGTACTTC. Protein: CSAGGAGEQYF.

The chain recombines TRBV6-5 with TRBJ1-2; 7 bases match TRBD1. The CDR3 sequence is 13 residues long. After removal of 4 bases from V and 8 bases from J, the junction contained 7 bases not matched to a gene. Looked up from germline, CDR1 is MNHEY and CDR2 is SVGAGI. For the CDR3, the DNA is TGTGCCAGCAGTTTCACTGACAGGGCCGGCTACACCTTC. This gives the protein CASSFTDRAGYTF.

This CDR3 reads CASSSIRTSEGGRINEQFF. The CDR3 coding sequence is TGTGCCAGCAGCTCCATACGGACTAGTGAGGGAGGTAGGATCAATGAGCAGTTCTTC. The V call is TRBV7-3, the J call TRBJ2-1; 7 nucleotides align to TRBD2. This CDR3 spans 19 amino acids. After removal of 4 bases from V and 6 bases from J, the junction contained 21 bases not matched to a gene. Germline loops: CDR1 SGHTA, CDR2 FQGTGA.

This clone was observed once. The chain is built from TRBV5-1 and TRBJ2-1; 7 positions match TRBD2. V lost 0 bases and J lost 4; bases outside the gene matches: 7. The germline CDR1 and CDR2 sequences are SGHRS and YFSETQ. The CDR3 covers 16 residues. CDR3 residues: CASSLGFSGSYNEQFF. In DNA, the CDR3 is TGCGCCAGCAGCTTGGGGTTTAGCGGGTCTTACAATGAGCAGTTCTTC.

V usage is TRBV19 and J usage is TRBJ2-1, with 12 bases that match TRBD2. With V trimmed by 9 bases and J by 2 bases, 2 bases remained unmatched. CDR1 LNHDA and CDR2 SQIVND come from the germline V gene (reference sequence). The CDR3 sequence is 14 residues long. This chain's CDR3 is CASRLAGAYNEQFF. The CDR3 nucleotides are TGTGCCAGCCGACTAGCGGGAGCCTACAATGAGCAGTTCTTC.

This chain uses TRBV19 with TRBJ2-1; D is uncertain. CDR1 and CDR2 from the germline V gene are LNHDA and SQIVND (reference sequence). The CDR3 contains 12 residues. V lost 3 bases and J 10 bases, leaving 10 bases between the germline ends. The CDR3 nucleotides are TGTGCCAGTAGTATCTTAGAACGCGAGCAGTTCTTC. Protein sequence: CASSILEREQFF.

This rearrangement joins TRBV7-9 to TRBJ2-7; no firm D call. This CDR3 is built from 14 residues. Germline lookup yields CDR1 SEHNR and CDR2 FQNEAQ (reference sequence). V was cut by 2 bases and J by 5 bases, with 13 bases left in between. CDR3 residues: CASSLSLSNNEQYF. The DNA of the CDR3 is TGTGCCAGCAGCTTATCCCTTTCTAACAACGAGCAGTACTTC.

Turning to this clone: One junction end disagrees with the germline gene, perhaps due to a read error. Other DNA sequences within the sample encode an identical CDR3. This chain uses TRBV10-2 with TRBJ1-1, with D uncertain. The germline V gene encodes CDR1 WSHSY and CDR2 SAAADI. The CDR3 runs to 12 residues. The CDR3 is CASSELNTEAFF. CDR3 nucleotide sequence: TGCGCCAGCAGCGAGTTGAACACTGAAGCTTTCTTT.

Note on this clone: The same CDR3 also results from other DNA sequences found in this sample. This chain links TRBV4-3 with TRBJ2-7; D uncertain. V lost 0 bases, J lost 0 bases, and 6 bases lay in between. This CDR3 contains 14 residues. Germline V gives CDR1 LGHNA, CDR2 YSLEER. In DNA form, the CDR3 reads TGCGCCAGCAGCCAAGATTTTAGCTCCTACGAGCAGTACTTC. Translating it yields CASSQDFSSYEQYF.

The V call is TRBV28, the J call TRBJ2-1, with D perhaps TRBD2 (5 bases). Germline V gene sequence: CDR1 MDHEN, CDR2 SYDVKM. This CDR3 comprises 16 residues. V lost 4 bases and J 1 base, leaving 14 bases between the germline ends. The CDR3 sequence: CASSSPGSGSYNEQFF. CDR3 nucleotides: TGTGCCAGCAGTTCCCCCGGGTCGGGGTCCTACAATGAGCAGTTCTTC.